This T cell receptor beta chain was captured in a study of shared clonotypes between healthy human individuals. Study as a whole: Donors, aged 18 to 49, were a couple of women and three men.

With regard to this clone: Other nucleotide sequences from this sample produce the same CDR3.

The germline V gene has CDR1 SEHNR and CDR2 FQNEAQ (reference sequence). V lost 2 bases and J 0 bases, leaving 6 bases between the germline ends. This CDR3 is built from 14 residues. The assay was run at deep level. Replicate sorted-subset PCRs were loaded with 150 to 250 ng DNA, 30,000 or so T cell genomes. Produced via immunoSEQ multiplex PCR; TCRdb's table is partial and in-frame only. The sample lists about 2.4 million clones, over 85% occurring once. The V and J genes are TRBV7-9 and TRBJ2-3; D gene uncertain. This receptor was obtained from a man younger than 35 in good health. Sequenced input: naive CD4+ T cells sorted from blood. Sample subset: CD45RA+ positively selected. The chain's CDR3 is CASSLSGSTDTQYF. The CDR3 DNA is TGTGCCAGCAGCTTATCAGGTAGCACAGATACGCAGTATTTT. The variable domain in full, completed from reference TRBV7-9 and TRBJ2-3, reads DTGVSQNPRHKITKRGQNVTFRCDPISEHNRLYWYRQTLGQGPEFLTYFQNEAQLEKSRLLSDRFSAERPKGSFSTLEIQRTEQGDSAMYLCASSLSGSTDTQYFGPGTRLTVL.